This T cell receptor beta chain was retrieved from a study of shared clonotypes between healthy human individuals. To note about this clone: Antigen unknown.

Study-wide findings and caveats: Non-shared clonotypes had lower generation probabilities than clonotypes shared by all four sorted-subset donors. Sorted-subset sequencing was shown by rarefaction to be incomplete despite large depth.

A split of CD4+ cells into CD45RA+ naive and CD45RA-negative memory subsets was performed. Assay used: immunoSEQ multiplex PCR; TCRdb lists only in-frame clones, some missing. The sample lists 2 million to 2.5 million clones, approximately 94% occurring once. V shed 0 bases, J shed 10 bases, and the junction held 7 bases outside the gene matches. Germline CDR1 is SGDLS and CDR2 is YYNGEE. CDR3 length: 14 amino acids. The sequencing sample was made of naive CD4+ T cells sorted from blood. Subset reported: CD45RA+ positively selected. The receptor was isolated from a young man in good health. The chain recombines TRBV9 with TRBJ2-1; 7 nucleotides match TRBD2. CDR3 DNA sequence: TGTGCCAGCAGCGTAGGGACTAGGGCTGGCGAGCAGTTCTTC. It is translated as CASSVGTRAGEQFF.